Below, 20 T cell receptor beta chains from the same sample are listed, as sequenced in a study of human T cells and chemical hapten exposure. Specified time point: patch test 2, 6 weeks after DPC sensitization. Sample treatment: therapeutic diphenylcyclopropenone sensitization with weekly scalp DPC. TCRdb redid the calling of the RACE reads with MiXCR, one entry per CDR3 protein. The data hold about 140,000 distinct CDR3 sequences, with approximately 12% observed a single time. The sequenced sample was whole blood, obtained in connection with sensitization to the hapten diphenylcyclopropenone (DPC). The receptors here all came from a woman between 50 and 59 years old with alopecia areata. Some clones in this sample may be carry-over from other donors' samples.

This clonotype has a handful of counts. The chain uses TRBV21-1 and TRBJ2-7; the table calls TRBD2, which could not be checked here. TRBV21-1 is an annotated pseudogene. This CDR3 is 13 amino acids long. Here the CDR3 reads CASSKGGGVEQYF. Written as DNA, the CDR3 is TGTGCCAGCAGCAAAGGAGGAGGGGTAGAGCAGTACTTC.

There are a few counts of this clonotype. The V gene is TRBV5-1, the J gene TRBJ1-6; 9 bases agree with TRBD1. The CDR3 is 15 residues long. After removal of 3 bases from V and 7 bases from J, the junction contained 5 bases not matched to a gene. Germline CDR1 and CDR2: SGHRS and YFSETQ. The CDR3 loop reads CASSYAGTGNSPLHF. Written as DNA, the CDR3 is TGCGCCAGCAGCTACGCCGGGACAGGGAATTCACCCCTCCACTTT.

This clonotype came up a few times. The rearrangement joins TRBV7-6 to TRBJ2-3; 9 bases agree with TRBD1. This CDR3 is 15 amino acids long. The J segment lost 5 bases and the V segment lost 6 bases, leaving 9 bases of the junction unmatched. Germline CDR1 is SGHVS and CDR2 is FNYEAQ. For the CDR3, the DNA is TGTGCCAGCAGACGGGACAGGGCAAAAGGAGATACGCAGTATTTT. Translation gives CASRRDRAKGDTQYF.

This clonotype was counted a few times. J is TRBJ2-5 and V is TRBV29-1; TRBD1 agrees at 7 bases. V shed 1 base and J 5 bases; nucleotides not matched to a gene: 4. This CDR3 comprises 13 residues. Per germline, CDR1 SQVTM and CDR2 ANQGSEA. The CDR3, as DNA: TGCAGCGTTGAAGTGGCACAGGGGGAGACCCAGTACTTC. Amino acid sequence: CSVEVAQGETQYF.

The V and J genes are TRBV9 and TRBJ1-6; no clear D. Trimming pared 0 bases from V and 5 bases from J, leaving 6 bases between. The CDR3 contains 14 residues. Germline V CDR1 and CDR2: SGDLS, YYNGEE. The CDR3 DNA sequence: TGTGCCAGCAGCGTAGCTCAGGATAATTCACCCCTCCACTTT. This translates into CASSVAQDNSPLHF.

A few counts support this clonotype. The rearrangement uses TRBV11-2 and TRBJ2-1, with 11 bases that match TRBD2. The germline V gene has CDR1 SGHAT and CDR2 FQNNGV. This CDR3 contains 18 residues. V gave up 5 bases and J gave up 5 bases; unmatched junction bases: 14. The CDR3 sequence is CASSPRPPTSGRDNEQFF. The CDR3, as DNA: TGTGCCAGCAGCCCCAGACCCCCTACTAGCGGGAGAGACAATGAGCAGTTCTTC.

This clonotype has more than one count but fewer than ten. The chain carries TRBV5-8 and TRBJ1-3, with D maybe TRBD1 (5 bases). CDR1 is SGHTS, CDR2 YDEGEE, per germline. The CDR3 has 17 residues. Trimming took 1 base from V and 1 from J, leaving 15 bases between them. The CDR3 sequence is CASSLPTVWESGNTIYF. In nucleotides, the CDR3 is TGTGCCAGCAGCTTGCCGACAGTCTGGGAATCTGGAAACACCATATATTTT.

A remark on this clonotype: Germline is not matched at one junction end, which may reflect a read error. This CDR3 is CASSESGHKAKNIRYF. CDR3 DNA sequence: TGTGCCAGCAGTGAAAGCGGACACAAAGCCAAAAACATTCGGTACTTC. This sequence joins TRBV6-1 and TRBJ2-4; D possibly uses TRBD1 or TRBD2 (5 bases each). The germline CDR1 and CDR2 sequences are MNHNS and SASEGT. The CDR3 length is 16 residues.

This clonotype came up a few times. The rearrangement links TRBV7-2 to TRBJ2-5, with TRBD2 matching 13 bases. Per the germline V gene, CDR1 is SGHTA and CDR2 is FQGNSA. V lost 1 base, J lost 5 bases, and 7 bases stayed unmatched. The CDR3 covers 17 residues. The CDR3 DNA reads TGTGCCAGCAGCTTAGGGACTAGCGGGAGTATTGGGGAGACCCAGTACTTC. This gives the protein CASSLGTSGSIGETQYF.

The CDR3 bases are TGCAGCGTTGAAGACTCAGGGACAGGGAAGTGGTCCTACGAGCAGTACTTC. The encoded protein is CSVEDSGTGKWSYEQYF. The V call is TRBV29-1, the J call TRBJ2-7; 9 bases line up with TRBD1. This CDR3 is built from 17 residues. In germline, CDR1 is SQVTM, CDR2 ANQGSEA. V lost 0 bases and J lost 1; bases outside the gene matches: 10.

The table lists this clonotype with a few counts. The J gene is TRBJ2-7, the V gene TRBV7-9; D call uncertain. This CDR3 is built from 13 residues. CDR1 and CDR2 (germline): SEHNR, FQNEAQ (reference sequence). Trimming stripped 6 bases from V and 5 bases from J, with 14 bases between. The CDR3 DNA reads TGTGCCAGCAGTTCCCCTCCTAAGGACGAGCAGTACTTC. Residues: CASSSPPKDEQYF.

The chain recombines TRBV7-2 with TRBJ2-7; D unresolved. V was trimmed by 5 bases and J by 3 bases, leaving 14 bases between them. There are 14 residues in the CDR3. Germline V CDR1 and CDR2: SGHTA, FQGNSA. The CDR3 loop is CASSRIRSDYEQYF. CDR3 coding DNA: TGTGCCAGCAGCCGTATTCGATCGGACTACGAGCAGTACTTC.

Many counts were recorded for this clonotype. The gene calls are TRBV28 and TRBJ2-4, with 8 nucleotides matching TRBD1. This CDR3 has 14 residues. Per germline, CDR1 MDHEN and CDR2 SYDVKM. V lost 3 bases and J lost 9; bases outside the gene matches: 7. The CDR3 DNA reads TGTGCCAGCAGTTTGGCACAGGGGGTAGGCATTCAGTACTTC. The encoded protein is CASSLAQGVGIQYF.

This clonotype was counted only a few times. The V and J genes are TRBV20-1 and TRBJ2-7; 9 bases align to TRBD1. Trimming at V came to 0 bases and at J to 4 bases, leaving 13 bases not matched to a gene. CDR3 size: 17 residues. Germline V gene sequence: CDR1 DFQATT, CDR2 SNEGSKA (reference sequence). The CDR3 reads CSARDPLTTGGPYEQYF. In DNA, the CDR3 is TGCAGTGCTAGAGATCCCCTCACGACAGGGGGTCCTTACGAGCAGTACTTC.

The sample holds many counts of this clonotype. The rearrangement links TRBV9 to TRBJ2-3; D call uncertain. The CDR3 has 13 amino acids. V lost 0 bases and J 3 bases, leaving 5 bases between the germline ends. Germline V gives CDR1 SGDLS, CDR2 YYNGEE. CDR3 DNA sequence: TGTGCCAGCAGCGTAGCTGGGACAGATACGCAGTATTTT. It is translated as CASSVAGTDTQYF.

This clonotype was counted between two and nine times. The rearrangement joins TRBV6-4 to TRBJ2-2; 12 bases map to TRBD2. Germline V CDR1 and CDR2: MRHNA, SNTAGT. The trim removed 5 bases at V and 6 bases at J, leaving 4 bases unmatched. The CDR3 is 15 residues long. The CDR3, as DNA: TGTGCCAGCAGTCGACTAGCGGGAGAGGCCGGGGAGCTGTTTTTT. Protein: CASSRLAGEAGELFF.

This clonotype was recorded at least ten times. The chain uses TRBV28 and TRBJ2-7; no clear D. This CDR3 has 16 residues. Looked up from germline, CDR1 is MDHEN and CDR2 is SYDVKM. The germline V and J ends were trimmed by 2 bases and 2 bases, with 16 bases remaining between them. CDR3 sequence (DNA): TGTGCCAGCAGTTTAGGTCGGTCGGGTAAAGCCTACGAGCAGTACTTC. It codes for CASSLGRSGKAYEQYF.

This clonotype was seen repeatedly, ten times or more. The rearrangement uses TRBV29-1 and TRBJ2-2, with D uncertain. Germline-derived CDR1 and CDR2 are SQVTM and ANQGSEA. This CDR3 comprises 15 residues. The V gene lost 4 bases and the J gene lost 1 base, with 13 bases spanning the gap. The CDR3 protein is CSVGNPDRNTGELFF. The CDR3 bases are TGCAGCGTTGGGAACCCGGACCGGAACACCGGGGAGCTGTTTTTT.

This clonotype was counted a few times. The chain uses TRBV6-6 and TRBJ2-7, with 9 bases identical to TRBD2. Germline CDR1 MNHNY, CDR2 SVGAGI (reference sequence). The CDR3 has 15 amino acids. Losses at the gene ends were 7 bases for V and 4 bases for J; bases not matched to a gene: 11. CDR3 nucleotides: TGTGCCAGCAACCCTACCCGGCGGGAGGGGTACGAGCAGTACTTC. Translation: CASNPTRREGYEQYF.

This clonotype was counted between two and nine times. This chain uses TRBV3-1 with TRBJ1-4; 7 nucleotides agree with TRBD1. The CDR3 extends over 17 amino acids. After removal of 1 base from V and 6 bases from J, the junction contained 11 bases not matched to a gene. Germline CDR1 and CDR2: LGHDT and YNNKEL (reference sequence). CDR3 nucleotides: TGTGCCAGCAGCCAAGGGGAGGGACAGACCCTTGATGAAAAACTGTTTTTT. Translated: CASSQGEGQTLDEKLFF.